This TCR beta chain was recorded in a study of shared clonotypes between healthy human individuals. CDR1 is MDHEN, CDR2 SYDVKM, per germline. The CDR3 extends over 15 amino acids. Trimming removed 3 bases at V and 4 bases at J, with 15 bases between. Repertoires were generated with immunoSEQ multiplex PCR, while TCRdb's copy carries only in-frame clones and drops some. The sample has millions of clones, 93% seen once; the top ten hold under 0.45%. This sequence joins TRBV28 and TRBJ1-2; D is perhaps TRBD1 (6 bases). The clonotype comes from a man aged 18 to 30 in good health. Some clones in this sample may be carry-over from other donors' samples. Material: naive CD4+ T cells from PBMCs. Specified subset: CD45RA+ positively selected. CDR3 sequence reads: CASSFAGGGFYGYTF. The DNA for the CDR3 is TGTGCCAGCAGTTTCGCGGGGGGCGGGTTCTATGGCTACACCTTC.